The 5 T cell receptor beta chains below were found in one sample sequenced in a study of shared clonotypes between healthy human individuals. The protocol was immunoSEQ multiplex PCR, while the TCRdb copy is restricted to in-frame clones and leaves out a portion. The sample has millions of clones, more than 90% seen once; the top ten hold 0.13% to 0.15%. Sequencing input: naive CD4+ T cells sorted from blood. As to subset: CD45RA+ positively selected. These receptors were obtained from a man aged 18-30 years in good health.

This sequence joins TRBV5-4 and TRBJ2-7; TRBD2 agrees at 8 bases. Trimming took 1 base from V and 6 from J; bases not matched to a gene: 6. This CDR3 comprises 14 residues. The germline V gene encodes CDR1 SGHNT and CDR2 YYREEE (reference sequence). CDR3 residues: CASSLPGGASEQYF. CDR3 coding DNA: TGTGCCAGCAGCTTGCCGGGGGGGGCCTCCGAGCAGTACTTC.

The rearrangement joins TRBV7-2 to TRBJ1-5; no definite D call. The germline gives CDR1 SGHTA, CDR2 FQGNSA. This CDR3 is built from 16 residues. Trimming left V 2 bases short and J 4 bases short, with 15 bases between. The CDR3: CASSLYSGLLNQPQHF. CDR3 bases: TGTGCCAGCAGCTTATACTCGGGGTTGTTAAATCAGCCCCAGCATTTT.

This CDR3 is CASGRDSFLNEQFF. CDR3 DNA: TGTGCCAGCGGCCGGGACAGTTTTTTAAATGAGCAGTTCTTC. J is TRBJ2-1 and V is TRBV7-2, with 7 bases that match TRBD1. The V gene end was trimmed by 8 bases and the J gene end by 7 bases; junction bases not matched to a gene: 11. The CDR3 consists of 14 residues. Germline CDR1 reads SGHTA; CDR2 reads FQGNSA.

This chain links TRBV4-1 with TRBJ1-5; 9 bases map to TRBD1. Trimming at V came to 2 bases and at J to 7 bases, leaving 9 bases not matched to a gene. The length of the CDR3 is 16 residues. Looked up from germline, CDR1 is MGHRA and CDR2 is YSYEKL. CDR3 residues: CASSQTGGFTKQPQHF. The CDR3 region has the DNA TGCGCCAGCAGCCAAACAGGGGGCTTCACCAAACAGCCCCAGCATTTT.

The chain has TRBV6-6 and TRBJ2-1; 9 bases map to TRBD2. Germline V gives CDR1 MNHNY, CDR2 SVGAGI (reference sequence). The V segment lost 9 bases and the J segment 6 bases; nucleotides outside the gene matches: 9. The CDR3 has 14 amino acids. The CDR3 region is CASSRAGGANEQFF. The CDR3 region has the DNA TGTGCCAGTTCGAGGGCGGGAGGGGCCAATGAGCAGTTCTTC.